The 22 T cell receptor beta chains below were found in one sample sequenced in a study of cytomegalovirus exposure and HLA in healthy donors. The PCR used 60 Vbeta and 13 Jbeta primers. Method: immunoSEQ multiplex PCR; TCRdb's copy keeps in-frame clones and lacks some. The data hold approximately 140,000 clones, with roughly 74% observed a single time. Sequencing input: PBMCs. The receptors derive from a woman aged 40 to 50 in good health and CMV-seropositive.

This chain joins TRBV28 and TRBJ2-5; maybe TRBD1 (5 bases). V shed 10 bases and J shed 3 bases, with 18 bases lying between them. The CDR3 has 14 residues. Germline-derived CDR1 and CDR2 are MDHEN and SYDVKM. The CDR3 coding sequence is TGTGCCACTAGGGGCTGGCAAGGGGAAGAGACCCAGTACTTC. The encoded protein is CATRGWQGEETQYF.

DNA of the CDR3: TGTGCCAGCAGTTCGCCAGGGGTCATGAACACTGAAGCTTTCTTT. This codes for CASSSPGVMNTEAFF. The chain is built from TRBV28 and TRBJ1-1; a weak D match, TRBD1 (6 bases). The CDR3 is made up of 15 amino acids. Germline CDR1 MDHEN, CDR2 SYDVKM. Trimming took off 4 bases at V and 0 bases at J, with 12 bases between the two ends.

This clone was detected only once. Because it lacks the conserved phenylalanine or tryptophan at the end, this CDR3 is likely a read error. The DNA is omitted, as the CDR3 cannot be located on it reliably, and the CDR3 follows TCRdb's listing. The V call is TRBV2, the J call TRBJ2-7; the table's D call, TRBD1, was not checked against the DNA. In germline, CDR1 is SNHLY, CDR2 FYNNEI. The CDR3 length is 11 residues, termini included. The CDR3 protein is CASSPVPGGTL.

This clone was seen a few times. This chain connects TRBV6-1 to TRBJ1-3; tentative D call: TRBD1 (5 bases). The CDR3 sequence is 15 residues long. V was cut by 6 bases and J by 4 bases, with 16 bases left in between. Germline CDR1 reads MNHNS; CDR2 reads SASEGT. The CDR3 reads CASRLKQGEGNTIYF. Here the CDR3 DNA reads TGTGCCAGCAGACTAAAGCAGGGTGAAGGAAACACCATATATTTT.

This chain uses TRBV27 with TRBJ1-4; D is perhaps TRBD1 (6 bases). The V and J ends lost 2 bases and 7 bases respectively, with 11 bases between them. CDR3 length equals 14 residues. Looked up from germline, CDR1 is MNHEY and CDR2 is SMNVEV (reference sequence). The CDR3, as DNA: TGTGCCAGCAGTTTAATGGGGGCGGGTGAAAAACTGTTTTTT. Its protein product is CASSLMGAGEKLFF. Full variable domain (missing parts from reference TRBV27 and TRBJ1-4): EAQVTQNPRYLITVTGKKLTVTCSQNMNHEYMSWYRQDPGLGLRQIYYSMNVEVTDKGDVPEGYKVSRKEKRNFPLILESPSPNQTSLYFCASSLMGAGEKLFFGSGTQLSVL.

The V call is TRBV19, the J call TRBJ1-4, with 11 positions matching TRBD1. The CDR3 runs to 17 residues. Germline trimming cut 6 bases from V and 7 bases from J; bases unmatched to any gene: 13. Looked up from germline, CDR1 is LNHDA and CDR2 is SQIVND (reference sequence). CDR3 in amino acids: CASSPYGQGAMAEKLFF. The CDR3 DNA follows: TGTGCCAGTAGCCCTTACGGACAGGGGGCGATGGCTGAAAAACTGTTTTTT.

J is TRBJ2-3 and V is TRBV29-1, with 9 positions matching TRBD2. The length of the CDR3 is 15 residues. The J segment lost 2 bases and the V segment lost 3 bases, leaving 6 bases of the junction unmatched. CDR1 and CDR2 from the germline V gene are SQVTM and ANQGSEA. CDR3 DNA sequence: TGCAGCGTTGACCAGACTAGCGGATACACAGATACGCAGTATTTT. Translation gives CSVDQTSGYTDTQYF.

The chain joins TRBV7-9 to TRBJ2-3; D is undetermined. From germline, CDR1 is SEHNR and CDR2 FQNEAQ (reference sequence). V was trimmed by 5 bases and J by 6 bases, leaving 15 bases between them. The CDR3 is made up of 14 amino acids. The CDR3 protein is CASSRDRVPDTQYF. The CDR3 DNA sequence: TGTGCCAGCAGCCGAGATCGGGTTCCCGATACGCAGTATTTT.

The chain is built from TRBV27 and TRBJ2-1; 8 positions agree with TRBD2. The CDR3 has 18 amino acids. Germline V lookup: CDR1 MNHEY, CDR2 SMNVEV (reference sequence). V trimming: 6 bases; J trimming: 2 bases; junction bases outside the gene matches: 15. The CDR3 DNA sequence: TGTGCCAGCAGCGGATACAGAGCCGGGACTAGAGCCTACAATGAGCAGTTCTTC. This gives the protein CASSGYRAGTRAYNEQFF.

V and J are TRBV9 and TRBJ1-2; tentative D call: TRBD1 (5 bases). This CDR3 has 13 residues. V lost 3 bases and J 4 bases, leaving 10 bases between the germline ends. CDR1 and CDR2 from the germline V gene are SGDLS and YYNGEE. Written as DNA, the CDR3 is TGTGCCAGCAGCGCGGGGACTATCTATGGCTACACCTTC. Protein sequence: CASSAGTIYGYTF.

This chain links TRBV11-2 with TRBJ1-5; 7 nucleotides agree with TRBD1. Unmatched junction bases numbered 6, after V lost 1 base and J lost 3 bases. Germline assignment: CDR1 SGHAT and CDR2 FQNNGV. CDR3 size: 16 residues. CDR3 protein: CASSLATGAINQPQHF. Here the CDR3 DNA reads TGTGCCAGCAGCTTAGCCACAGGGGCGATCAATCAGCCCCAGCATTTT.

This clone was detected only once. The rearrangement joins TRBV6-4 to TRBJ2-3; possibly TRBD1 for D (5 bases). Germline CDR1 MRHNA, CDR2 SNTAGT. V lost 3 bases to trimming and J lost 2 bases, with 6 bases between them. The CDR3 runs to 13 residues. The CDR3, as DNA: TGTGCCAGCAGTGAACAGGTCACAGATACGCAGTATTTT. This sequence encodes CASSEQVTDTQYF.

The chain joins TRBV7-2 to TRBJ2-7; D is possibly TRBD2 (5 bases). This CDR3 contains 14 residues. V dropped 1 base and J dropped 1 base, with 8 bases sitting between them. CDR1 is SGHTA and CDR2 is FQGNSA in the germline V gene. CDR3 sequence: CASSLGGNSYEQYF. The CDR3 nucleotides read TGTGCCAGCAGCTTAGGAGGGAATTCCTACGAGCAGTACTTC.

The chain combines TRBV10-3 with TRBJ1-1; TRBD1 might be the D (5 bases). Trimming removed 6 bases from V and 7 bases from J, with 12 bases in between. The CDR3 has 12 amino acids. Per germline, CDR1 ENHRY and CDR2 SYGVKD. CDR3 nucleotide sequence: TGTGCCATCAGCGAGACAGCCATTGAAGCTTTCTTT. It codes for CAISETAIEAFF.

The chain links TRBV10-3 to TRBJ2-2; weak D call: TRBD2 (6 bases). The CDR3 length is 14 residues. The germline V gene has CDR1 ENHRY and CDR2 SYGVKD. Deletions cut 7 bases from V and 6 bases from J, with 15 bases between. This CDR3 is CAINSGRTAGELFF. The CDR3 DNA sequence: TGTGCCATCAACAGTGGGAGGACGGCCGGGGAGCTGTTTTTT.

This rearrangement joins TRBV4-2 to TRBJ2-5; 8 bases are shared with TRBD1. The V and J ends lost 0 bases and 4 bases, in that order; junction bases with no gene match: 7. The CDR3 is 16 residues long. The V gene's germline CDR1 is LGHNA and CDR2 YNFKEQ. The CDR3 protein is CASSQDGTGQGETQYF. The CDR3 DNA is TGTGCCAGCAGCCAAGATGGGACAGGCCAGGGAGAGACCCAGTACTTC.

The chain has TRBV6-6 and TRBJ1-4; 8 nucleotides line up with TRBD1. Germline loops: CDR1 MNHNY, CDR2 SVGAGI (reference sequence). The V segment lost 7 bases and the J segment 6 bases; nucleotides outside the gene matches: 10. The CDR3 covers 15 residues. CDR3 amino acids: CASNPNRGRDEKLFF. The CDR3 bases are TGTGCCAGCAACCCTAACAGGGGGAGGGATGAAAAACTGTTTTTT.

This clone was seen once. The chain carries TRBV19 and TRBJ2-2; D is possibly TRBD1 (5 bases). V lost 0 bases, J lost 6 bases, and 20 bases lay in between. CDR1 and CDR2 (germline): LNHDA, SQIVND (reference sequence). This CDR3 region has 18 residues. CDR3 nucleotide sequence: TGTGCCAGTAGTATAGATAAGGACAAGCGCAGAAGGGCCGGGGAGCTGTTTTTT. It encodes CASSIDKDKRRRAGELFF.

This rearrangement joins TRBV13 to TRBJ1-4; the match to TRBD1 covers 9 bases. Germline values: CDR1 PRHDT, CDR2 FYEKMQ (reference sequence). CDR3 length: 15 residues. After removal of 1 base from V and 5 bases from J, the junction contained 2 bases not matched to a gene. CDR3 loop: CASSLEGQGNEKLFF. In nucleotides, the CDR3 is TGTGCCAGCAGCTTAGAGGGACAGGGAAATGAAAAACTGTTTTTT.

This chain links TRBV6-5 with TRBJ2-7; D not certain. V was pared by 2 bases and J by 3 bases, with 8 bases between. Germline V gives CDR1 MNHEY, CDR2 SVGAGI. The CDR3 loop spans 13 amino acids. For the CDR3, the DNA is TGTGCCAGCAGTTACGGGCAGGTCTACGAGCAGTACTTC. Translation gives CASSYGQVYEQYF.

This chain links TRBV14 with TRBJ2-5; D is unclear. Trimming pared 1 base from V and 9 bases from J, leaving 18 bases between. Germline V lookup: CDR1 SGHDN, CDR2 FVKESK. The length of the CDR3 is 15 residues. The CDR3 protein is CASSQVSGGTGAQYF. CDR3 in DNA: TGTGCCAGCAGCCAAGTATCCGGCGGCACTGGAGCCCAGTACTTC.

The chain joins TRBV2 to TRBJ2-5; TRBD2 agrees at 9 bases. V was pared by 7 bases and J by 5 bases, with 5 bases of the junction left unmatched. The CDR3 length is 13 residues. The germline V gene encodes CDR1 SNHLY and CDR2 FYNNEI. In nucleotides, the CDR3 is TGTGCCAGCATGGGGCGGGAGGGGGAGACCCAGTACTTC. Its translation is CASMGREGETQYF. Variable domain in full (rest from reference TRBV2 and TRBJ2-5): EPEVTQTPSHQVTQMGQEVILRCVPISNHLYFYWYRQILGQKVEFLVSFYNNEISEKSEIFDDQFSVERPDGSNFTLKIRSTKLEDSAMYFCASMGREGETQYFGPGTRLLVL.